Below, one T cell receptor beta chain is given with its context. The CDR3 has 16 amino acids. The V and J ends lost 3 bases and 5 bases respectively, with 17 bases between them. The germline V gene encodes CDR1 LNHDA and CDR2 SQIVND (reference sequence). This specimen comes from a study of blood T cell repertoires in COVID-19. For the study at large: Nucleic acid was either cDNA or gDNA, and it came from T cells, B-cell-depleted T cells, or PBMCs.

Libraries were prepared by immunoSEQ multiplex PCR; TCRdb keeps only in-frame clonotypes and omits some of them. The sample includes approximately 310,000 clones, roughly 85% of them seen just once. Membership in each cohort depended on participant-reported clinical history. The source is a woman in her 30s who had been exposed to COVID-19. Sequenced material: PBMCs or T cells enriched from blood (not recorded which). The J gene is TRBJ2-1, the V gene TRBV19, with no clear D. CDR3 loop: CASSINRVVGDNEQFF. The CDR3 DNA reads as TGTGCCAGTAGTATTAATCGGGTTGTTGGAGACAATGAGCAGTTCTTC.